What follows is one T cell receptor (beta chain) and its context. TRB rearrangements spanning V, D and J were amplified using mixed TRB-A/B primers. TCRdb recomputed calls from the multiplex PCR reads with MiXCR, one row per CDR3 protein. Of roughly 6,000 distinct CDR3 sequences listed, around 40% are singletons. This sample is drawn from a study of T cell repertoires in aging, cancer and after chemotherapy. Study details: Paired samples before and after chemotherapy came from chronic lymphocytic leukemia patients on fludarabine- or bendamustine-based regimens. Millions of TCR reads were in the whole dataset.

The CDR3 is 13 amino acids. Trimming removed 6 bases from V and 4 bases from J, with 11 bases in between. The template was genomic DNA from peripheral blood, not RNA. This chain joins TRBV12-3 or TRBV12-4 and TRBJ2-3; possible D gene TRBD1, 6 bases. Sequencing input: blood. The receptor was derived from a human donor with a blood cancer. The CDR3 loop reads CASRQQGPDTQYF. The CDR3, as DNA: TGTGCCAGCAGACAACAGGGACCAGATACGCAGTATTTT.